The source of this T cell receptor (beta chain) is a study of cytomegalovirus exposure and HLA in healthy donors. With regard to this clone: What it recognizes is unknown.

Study results and caveats: Cytomegalovirus-associated TCR beta chains were listed, numbering around 150. Most likely, a cluster of highly shared sequence variants arose as a sequencing artifact.

The PCR contained 60 Vbeta and 13 Jbeta primers. Sequencing used immunoSEQ multiplex PCR; TCRdb keeps in-frame clones, though not all of them. Its table lists about 58,000 clones. CDR1 MNHEY and CDR2 SMNVEV come from the germline V gene (reference sequence). V was pared by 5 bases and J by 4 bases, with 13 bases between. CDR3 length: 14 residues. The sequenced sample consisted of PBMCs. The receptor comes from a male donor in good health and CMV-seronegative. The chain carries TRBV27 and TRBJ2-3, with a possible D match to TRBD1 (5 bases). The CDR3 DNA sequence: TGTGCCAGCAGTCACCCAGGCAGGGCAGATACGCAGTATTTT. Protein: CASSHPGRADTQYF.